This entry is about one T cell receptor (beta chain). In its sample, this clonotype was seen many times. Its recognized antigen is unknown. No much larger clone exists at a distance of one base, and base qualities are not known. The library was obtained by 5' RACE. TCRdb lists the instrument as Illumina MiSeq. TCRdb cleaned the public reads at Q25 with fastp, built clones with MiXCR and kept in-frame beta chains. Merged by CDR3 protein, the rows form single entries marked with the most common genes and DNA. In this sample the table shows more than 85,000 distinct CDR3 sequences, about 16% of which occur a single time. The ten most abundant clones make up roughly 6.1% of the sample. The entry originates in a study of T cells of healthy individuals (dated by TCRdb to the late 2010s). This receptor was taken from a human donor in good health.

The DNA sequence is as follows: TGCAGTGCTAGAGTGGGCAACAGACAATATAGCAATCAGCCCCAGCATTTT. Its protein is CSARVGNRQYSNQPQHF. The chain links TRBV20-1 with TRBJ1-5, with the D gene too uncertain to name. Between the V and J ends, shortened by 1 base and 0 bases respectively, the junction contains 16 bases. Counted from cysteine to phenylalanine, this CDR3 has 17 amino acids. Only the CDR3 region is kept as DNA, spanning 51 bases read in frame from base 1. CDR1 and CDR2, per the germline V gene (reference sequence), are DFQATT and SNEGSKA.